What follows are 14 T cell receptor beta chains derived from one specimen sequenced in a study of T cell responses to AZD1222 COVID-19 vaccine. The assay was immunoSEQ multiplex PCR, and TCRdb's table has in-frame clones only and misses some. The sample has 110,000 to 150,000 clones, approximately 90% seen once. The sequences come from peripheral blood, collected on day 0 of AZD1222 vaccination. The receptors here all came from an adult in good health.

CDR3 sequence (DNA): TGTGCCAGTAGAGGGGGGCACCAGCCCCAGCATTTT. Protein product: CASRGGHQPQHF. The chain is built from TRBV19 and TRBJ1-5, with D maybe TRBD1 (6 bases). Germline V CDR1 and CDR2: LNHDA, SQIVND (reference sequence). CDR3 length: 12 residues. The ends were cut back, 6 bases at V and 7 bases at J, with 10 bases in the middle. Drawing the rest from reference TRBV19 and TRBJ1-5, the complete variable domain is DGGITQSPKYLFRKEGQNVTLSCEQNLNHDAMYWYRQDPGQGLRLIYYSQIVNDFQKGDIAEGYSVSREKKESFPLTVTSAQKNPTAFYLCASRGGHQPQHFGDGTRLSIL.

The rearrangement links TRBV30 to TRBJ1-2, with D hard to call. Germline CDR1 reads GTSNPN; CDR2 reads SVGIG (reference sequence). The CDR3 extends over 12 amino acids. V lost 1 base to trimming and J lost 8 bases, with 11 bases between them. CDR3 amino acids: CAWSGYGVGYTF. The CDR3 bases are TGTGCCTGGAGTGGTTACGGGGTGGGCTACACCTTC.

V gene TRBV5-1 combines with J gene TRBJ1-1, with 8 bases matching TRBD1. V trimming: 0 bases; J trimming: 2 bases; junction bases outside the gene matches: 6. The CDR3 extends over 16 amino acids. Germline values: CDR1 SGHRS, CDR2 YFSETQ. CDR3 sequence: CASSLGLTGANTEAFF. The CDR3 DNA reads TGCGCCAGCAGCTTGGGGTTGACAGGGGCTAACACTGAAGCTTTCTTT.

V and J are TRBV18 and TRBJ2-7; D is perhaps TRBD1 or TRBD2 (6 bases each). The V and J ends lost 3 bases and 2 bases respectively, with 11 bases between them. Germline V gene data show CDR1 as KGHSH and CDR2 as LQKENI. CDR3 length: 14 residues. This CDR3 reads CASSPGGTTYEQYF. The CDR3 region has the DNA TGTGCCAGCTCACCCGGGGGCACAACCTACGAGCAGTACTTC.

The chain carries TRBV29-1 and TRBJ2-5, with 9 nucleotides matching TRBD1. This CDR3 has 13 amino acids. CDR1 and CDR2 from the germline V gene are SQVTM and ANQGSEA. The V and J ends lost 8 bases and 4 bases, in that order; junction bases with no gene match: 8. This CDR3 reads CSTGQGARETQYF. For the CDR3, the DNA is TGCAGCACGGGACAGGGAGCGCGAGAGACCCAGTACTTC. The whole variable domain, remainder taken from reference TRBV29-1 and TRBJ2-5, is SAVISQKPSRDICQRGTSLTIQCQVDSQVTMMFWYRQQPGQSLTLIATANQGSEATYESGFVIDKFPISRPNLTFSTLTVSNMSPEDSSIYLCSTGQGARETQYFGPGTRLLVL.

The V gene is TRBV3-1 (or the pseudogene TRBV3-2), the J gene TRBJ1-1, with D unresolved. The germline V gene has CDR1 LGHDT and CDR2 YNNKEL (reference sequence). Trimming removed 2 bases at V and 5 bases at J, with 9 bases between. The CDR3 totals 13 residues. In nucleotides, the CDR3 is TGTGCCAGCAGCCAAAGGACGGGGACTGAAGCTTTCTTT. It codes for CASSQRTGTEAFF.

J is TRBJ2-7 and V is TRBV18; D is perhaps TRBD2 (5 bases). The CDR3 is 13 residues long. Per germline, CDR1 KGHSH and CDR2 LQKENI. Trimming stripped 5 bases from V and 7 bases from J, with 15 bases between. As DNA, the CDR3 is TGTGCCAGCTCAGTGAGCGGATCTGGGGAGCAGTACTTC. Translation: CASSVSGSGEQYF. The full variable domain, completed using reference TRBV18 and TRBJ2-7, is NAGVMQNPRHLVRRRGQEARLRCSPMKGHSHVYWYRQLPEEGLKFMVYLQKENIIDESGMPKERFSAEFPKEGPSILRIQQVVRGDSAAYFCASSVSGSGEQYFGPGTRLTVT.

The chain combines TRBV5-1 with TRBJ2-7, with 10 positions matching TRBD1. The CDR3 is 16 amino acids. Trimming took 0 bases from V and 1 from J; bases not matched to a gene: 4. Germline V lookup: CDR1 SGHRS, CDR2 YFSETQ. CDR3 amino acids: CASSLAPGQGSYEQYF. The CDR3 nucleotides are TGCGCCAGCAGCTTGGCCCCGGGACAGGGGTCCTACGAGCAGTACTTC.

This clone came up once. The gene calls are TRBV24-1 and TRBJ2-7; possibly TRBD2 for D (6 bases). CDR1 is KGHDR and CDR2 is SFDVKD in the germline V gene. V lost 5 bases to trimming and J lost 2 bases, with 15 bases between them. The CDR3 length is 15 residues. The CDR3: CATSGGRDGTYEQYF. The CDR3 DNA reads TGTGCCACCAGTGGAGGGCGGGACGGAACCTACGAGCAGTACTTC.

J is TRBJ2-3 and V is TRBV2; tentative D call: TRBD2 (6 bases). This CDR3 region has 15 residues. CDR1 and CDR2 from the germline V gene are SNHLY and FYNNEI. V lost 6 bases to trimming and J lost 4 bases, with 17 bases between them. The chain's CDR3 is CASREGAVGADTQYF. The DNA for the CDR3 is TGTGCCAGCAGGGAGGGCGCAGTTGGCGCAGATACGCAGTATTTT.

The gene calls are TRBV19 and TRBJ1-5; D is unresolved. This CDR3 region has 13 residues. V lost 0 bases, J lost 2 bases, and 2 bases lay in between. CDR1 and CDR2 (germline): LNHDA, SQIVND (reference sequence). CDR3 loop: CASSIDGNQPQHF. The DNA for the CDR3 is TGTGCCAGTAGTATAGATGGCAATCAGCCCCAGCATTTT.

The CDR3 is CASSRRNTNTEAFF. Here the CDR3 DNA reads TGTGCCAGCAGTCGCCGAAATACGAACACTGAAGCTTTCTTT. This chain connects TRBV7-2 to TRBJ1-1; D not certain. CDR1 is SGHTA and CDR2 is FQGNSA in the germline V gene. V was pared by 6 bases and J by 1 base, with 12 bases between. This CDR3 is 14 amino acids long. The full variable domain, its missing parts supplied by reference TRBV7-2 and TRBJ1-1, is GAGVSQSPSNKVTEKGKDVELRCDPISGHTALYWYRQSLGQGLEFLIYFQGNSAPDKSGLPSDRFSAERTGGSVSTLTIQRTQQEDSAVYLCASSRRNTNTEAFFGQGTRLTVV.

The chain is built from TRBV19 and TRBJ1-2; the match to TRBD1 covers 12 bases. The CDR3 runs 17 residues. The V gene's germline CDR1 is LNHDA and CDR2 SQIVND (reference sequence). The ends lost 7 bases at V and 6 bases at J; junction bases unmatched: 15. The CDR3 DNA reads TGTGCCAGTACCAAAGGTCTGGGACAGGGGGCCGCTCATGGCTACACCTTC. This codes for CASTKGLGQGAAHGYTF. Full variable domain (outside the CDR3, taken from reference TRBV19 and TRBJ1-2): DGGITQSPKYLFRKEGQNVTLSCEQNLNHDAMYWYRQDPGQGLRLIYYSQIVNDFQKGDIAEGYSVSREKKESFPLTVTSAQKNPTAFYLCASTKGLGQGAAHGYTFGSGTRLTVV.

This chain links TRBV6-5 with TRBJ2-7; 12 positions match TRBD1. Germline CDR1 MNHEY, CDR2 SVGAGI. The CDR3 has 15 amino acids. Losses at the gene ends were 5 bases for V and 6 bases for J; bases not matched to a gene: 8. Written as DNA, the CDR3 is TGTGCCAGCAGTCGAGACCGGGACAGGGGGCGCGAGCAGTACTTC. Amino acid sequence: CASSRDRDRGREQYF.